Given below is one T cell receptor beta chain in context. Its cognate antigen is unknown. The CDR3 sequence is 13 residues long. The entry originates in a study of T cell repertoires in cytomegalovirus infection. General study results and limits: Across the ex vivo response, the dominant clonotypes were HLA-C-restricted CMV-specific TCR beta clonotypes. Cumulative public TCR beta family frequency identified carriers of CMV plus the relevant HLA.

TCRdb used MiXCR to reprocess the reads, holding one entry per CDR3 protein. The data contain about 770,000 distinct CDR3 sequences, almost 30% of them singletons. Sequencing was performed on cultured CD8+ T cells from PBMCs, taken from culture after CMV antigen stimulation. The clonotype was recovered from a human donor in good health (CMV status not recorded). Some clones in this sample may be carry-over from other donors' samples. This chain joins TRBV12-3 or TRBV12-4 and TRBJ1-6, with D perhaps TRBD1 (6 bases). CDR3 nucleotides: TGTACAGGGTTTAACTCCTATAATTCACCCCTCCACTTT. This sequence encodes CTGFNSYNSPLHF.